This TCR beta chain is from a study of T cell changes during pregnancy in multiple sclerosis. Per the germline V gene, CDR1 is MNHNS and CDR2 is SASEGT. The CDR3 is 12 amino acids. V was trimmed by 8 bases and J by 6 bases, leaving 14 bases between them. The assay was immunoSEQ multiplex PCR, and TCRdb's table has in-frame clones only and misses some. In the table there are 90,000 to 120,000 clones, approximately 94% of which are singletons. This clonotype was obtained from a female donor with multiple sclerosis, enrolled in a pregnancy study. The rearrangement links TRBV6-1 to TRBJ2-7; TRBD2 might be the D (6 bases). Material: peripheral blood, obtained in the second trimester of pregnancy. The CDR3 region has the DNA TGTGCCAGCGAGGGTGGGGGGTCCGAGCAGTACTTC. Protein product: CASEGGGSEQYF.